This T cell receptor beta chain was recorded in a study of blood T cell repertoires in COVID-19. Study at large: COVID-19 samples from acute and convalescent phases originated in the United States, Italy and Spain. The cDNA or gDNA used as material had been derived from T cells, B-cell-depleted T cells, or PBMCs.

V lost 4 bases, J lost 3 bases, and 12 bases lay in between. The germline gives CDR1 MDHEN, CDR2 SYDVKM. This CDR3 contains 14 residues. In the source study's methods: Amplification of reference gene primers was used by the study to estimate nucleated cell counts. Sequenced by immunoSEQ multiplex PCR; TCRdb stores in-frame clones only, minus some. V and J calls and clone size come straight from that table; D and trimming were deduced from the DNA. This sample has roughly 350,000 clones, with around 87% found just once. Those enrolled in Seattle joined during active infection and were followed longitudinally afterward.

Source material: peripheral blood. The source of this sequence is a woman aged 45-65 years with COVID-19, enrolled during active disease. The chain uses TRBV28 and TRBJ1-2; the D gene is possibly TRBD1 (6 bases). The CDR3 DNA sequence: TGTGCCAGCAGTTCGGGGGGCTCAGACTATGGCTACACCTTC. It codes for CASSSGGSDYGYTF.